The 4 T cell receptor beta chains given below trace back to one sample, sequenced in a study of blood T cell repertoires in COVID-19 (TCRdb year 2020). The method behind the library was the immunoSEQ multiplex PCR assay. TCRdb carries this immuneACCESS record with in-frame sequences only. Its versions omit some clonotypes, under half of them owing to an unresolved V gene in the studies checked, with the rest unexplained. This sample has hundreds of thousands of clones in its table, and more than 75% of those were observed once. The ten largest clones add up to 5.9% of the sample. Sequencing used peripheral blood. These receptors came from a man older than 75 with acute or convalescent COVID-19.

The V call is TRBV5-1, the J call TRBJ2-5; unclear D gene. The CDR3 totals 13 residues. CDR1 and CDR2 from the germline V gene are SGHRS and YFSETQ. Trimming pared 4 bases from V and 2 bases from J, leaving 9 bases between. The CDR3 protein is CASSVDRQETQYF. As DNA, the CDR3 is TGCGCCAGCAGCGTTGATCGGCAAGAGACCCAGTACTTC.

The chain joins TRBV4-2 to TRBJ2-5; 9 bases align to TRBD2. The CDR3 is 16 amino acids. Germline CDR1 reads LGHNA; CDR2 reads YNFKEQ. The V gene end was trimmed by 0 bases and the J gene end by 2 bases; junction bases not matched to a gene: 4. The CDR3 region is CASSQDLAGGQETQYF. Written as DNA, the CDR3 is TGTGCCAGCAGCCAAGATCTCGCGGGAGGGCAAGAGACCCAGTACTTC.

V usage is TRBV19 and J usage is TRBJ1-1; D not certain. The length of the CDR3 is 14 residues. Per germline, CDR1 LNHDA and CDR2 SQIVND (reference sequence). V shed 3 bases and J shed 1 base, with 9 bases lying between them. The CDR3 loop reads CASSMAVSNTEAFF. In nucleotides, the CDR3 is TGTGCCAGTAGTATGGCAGTTTCGAACACTGAAGCTTTCTTT. The entire variable domain, with the rest obtained from reference TRBV19 and TRBJ1-1, is as follows: DGGITQSPKYLFRKEGQNVTLSCEQNLNHDAMYWYRQDPGQGLRLIYYSQIVNDFQKGDIAEGYSVSREKKESFPLTVTSAQKNPTAFYLCASSMAVSNTEAFFGQGTRLTVV.

V and J are TRBV19 and TRBJ1-4; 10 nucleotides align to TRBD1. Germline V CDR1 and CDR2: LNHDA, SQIVND (reference sequence). Losses at the gene ends were 6 bases for V and 2 bases for J; bases not matched to a gene: 12. The CDR3 is 18 amino acids. The CDR3 DNA sequence: TGTGCCAGTAGCTATGGGAGACAGGGGGCAACGACTAATGAAAAACTGTTTTTT. This translates into CASSYGRQGATTNEKLFF.